This passage covers 7 T cell receptor beta chains from one sample sequenced in a study of cytomegalovirus exposure and HLA in healthy donors. Here immunoSEQ multiplex PCR was the method, and the copy in TCRdb shows in-frame clones only, minus some. There are about 140,000 clones in the sample; about 80% occur only once, and 30% lies in the top ten. Input material: PBMCs. These receptors all come from a man aged 25 to 40 in good health and CMV-seropositive.

In DNA form, the CDR3 reads TGTGCCAGCAGCCTCCCGCGAGCGGGGAGAGAGACCCAGTACTTC. Translated: CASSLPRAGRETQYF. The chain combines TRBV9 with TRBJ2-5; 7 bases are a match to TRBD2. Germline lookup yields CDR1 SGDLS and CDR2 YYNGEE. This CDR3 contains 15 residues. Germline trimming cut 4 bases from V and 4 bases from J; bases unmatched to any gene: 10.

The chain couples TRBV7-3 to TRBJ2-1; D is ambiguous. The CDR3 is 13 residues long. Looked up from germline, CDR1 is SGHTA and CDR2 is FQGTGA. The V end was cut by 4 bases, the J end by 7 bases, with 11 bases between. The CDR3 DNA reads as TGTGCCAGCAGCTACGCTAGGAATAATGAGCAGTTCTTC. Amino acid sequence: CASSYARNNEQFF.

This clone has a count of ten or more. The J gene is TRBJ1-5, the V gene TRBV11-2; D uncertain. From germline, CDR1 is SGHAT and CDR2 FQNNGV. V was cut by 4 bases and J by 0 bases, with 4 bases left in between. The CDR3 totals 13 residues. The CDR3, as DNA: TGTGCCAGCAGCTCAGGTAGCAATCAGCCCCAGCATTTT. As protein: CASSSGSNQPQHF.

J is TRBJ1-1 and V is TRBV6-6, with D unclear. The germline V gene has CDR1 MNHNY and CDR2 SVGAGI (reference sequence). Trimming left V 7 bases short and J 0 bases short, with 9 bases between. The CDR3 contains 13 residues. CDR3 DNA sequence: TGTGCCAGCATGCGCTCCTTGAACACTGAAGCTTTCTTT. Translation: CASMRSLNTEAFF.

This chain connects TRBV7-3 to TRBJ1-3; D call uncertain. Germline-derived CDR1 and CDR2 are SGHTA and FQGTGA. This CDR3 has 13 amino acids. Trimming took off 5 bases at V and 3 bases at J, with 8 bases between the two ends. CDR3 protein: CASSANVGNTIYF. Written as DNA, the CDR3 is TGTGCCAGCAGCGCTAATGTTGGAAACACCATATATTTT.

The chain joins TRBV27 to TRBJ2-5; 10 bases are a match to TRBD2. J gave up 4 bases and V 5 bases, and 7 bases lay outside the gene matches. Per the germline V gene, CDR1 is MNHEY and CDR2 is SMNVEV (reference sequence). This CDR3 has 15 amino acids. The CDR3 sequence is CASSQGSGGVETQYF. CDR3 DNA sequence: TGTGCCAGCAGTCAGGGCAGCGGGGGGGTAGAGACCCAGTACTTC.

V usage is TRBV29-1 and J usage is TRBJ1-1; 10 positions agree with TRBD1. V lost 4 bases to trimming and J lost 2 bases; unmatched junction nucleotides: 1. Germline values: CDR1 SQVTM, CDR2 ANQGSEA. The CDR3 loop spans 13 amino acids. CDR3 region: CSVGTGGNTEAFF. In nucleotides, the CDR3 is TGCAGCGTTGGGACAGGGGGTAACACTGAAGCTTTCTTT.